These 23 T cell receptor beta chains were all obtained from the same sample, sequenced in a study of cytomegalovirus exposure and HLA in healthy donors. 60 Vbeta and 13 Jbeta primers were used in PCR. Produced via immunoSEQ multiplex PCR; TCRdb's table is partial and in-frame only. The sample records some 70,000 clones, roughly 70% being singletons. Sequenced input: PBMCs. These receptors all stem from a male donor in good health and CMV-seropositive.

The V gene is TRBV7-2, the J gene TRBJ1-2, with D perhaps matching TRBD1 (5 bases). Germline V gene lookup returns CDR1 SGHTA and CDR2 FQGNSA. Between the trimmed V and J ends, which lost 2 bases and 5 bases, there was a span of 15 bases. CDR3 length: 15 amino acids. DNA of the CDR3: TGTGCCAGCAGCTTAAGGCAGGGTCTAAGATATGGCTACACCTTC. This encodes CASSLRQGLRYGYTF.

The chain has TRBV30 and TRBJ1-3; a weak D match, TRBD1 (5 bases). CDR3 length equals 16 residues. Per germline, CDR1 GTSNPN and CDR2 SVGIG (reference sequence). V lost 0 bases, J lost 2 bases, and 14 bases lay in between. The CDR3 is CAWSVLGQFAGNTIYF. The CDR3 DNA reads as TGTGCCTGGAGTGTATTGGGGCAGTTCGCTGGAAACACCATATATTTT.

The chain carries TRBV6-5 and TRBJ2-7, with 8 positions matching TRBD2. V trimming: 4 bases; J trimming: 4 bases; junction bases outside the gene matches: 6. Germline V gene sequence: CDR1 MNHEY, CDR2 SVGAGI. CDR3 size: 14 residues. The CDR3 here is CASSLGLEVYEQYF. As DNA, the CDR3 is TGTGCCAGCAGTTTGGGACTAGAGGTTTACGAGCAGTACTTC.

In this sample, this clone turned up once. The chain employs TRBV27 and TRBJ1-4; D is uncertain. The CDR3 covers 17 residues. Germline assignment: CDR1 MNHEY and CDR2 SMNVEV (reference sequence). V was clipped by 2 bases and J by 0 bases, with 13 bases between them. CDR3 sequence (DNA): TGTGCCAGCAGTTTACGGGGAGGACTAACAACTAATGAAAAACTGTTTTTT. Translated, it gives CASSLRGGLTTNEKLFF. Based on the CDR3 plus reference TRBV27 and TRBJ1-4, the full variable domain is EAQVTQNPRYLITVTGKKLTVTCSQNMNHEYMSWYRQDPGLGLRQIYYSMNVEVTDKGDVPEGYKVSRKEKRNFPLILESPSPNQTSLYFCASSLRGGLTTNEKLFFGSGTQLSVL.

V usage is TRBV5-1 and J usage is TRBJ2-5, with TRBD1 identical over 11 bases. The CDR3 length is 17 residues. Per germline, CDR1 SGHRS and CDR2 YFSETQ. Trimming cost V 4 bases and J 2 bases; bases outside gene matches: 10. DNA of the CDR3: TGCGCCAGCAGCAACCCAGGGACAGGGGGTATGCAAGAGACCCAGTACTTC. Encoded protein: CASSNPGTGGMQETQYF.

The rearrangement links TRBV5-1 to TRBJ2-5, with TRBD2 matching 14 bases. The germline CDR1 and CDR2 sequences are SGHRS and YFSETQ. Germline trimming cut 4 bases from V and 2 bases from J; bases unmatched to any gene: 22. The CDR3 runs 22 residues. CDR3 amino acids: CASSAGLAGVGRGIGGQETQYF. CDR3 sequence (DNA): TGCGCCAGCAGCGCGGGACTAGCGGGAGTCGGGAGGGGAATTGGAGGGCAAGAGACCCAGTACTTC.

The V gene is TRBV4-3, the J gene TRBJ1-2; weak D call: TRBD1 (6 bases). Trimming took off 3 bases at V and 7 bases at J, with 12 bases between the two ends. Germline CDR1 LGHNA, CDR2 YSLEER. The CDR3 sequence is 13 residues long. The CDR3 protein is CASSQFRGSGYTF. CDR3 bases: TGCGCCAGCAGCCAGTTTAGGGGGTCTGGCTACACCTTC.

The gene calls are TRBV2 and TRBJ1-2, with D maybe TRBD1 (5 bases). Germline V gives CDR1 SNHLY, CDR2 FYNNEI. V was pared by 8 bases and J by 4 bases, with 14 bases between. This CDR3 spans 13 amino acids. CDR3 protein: CASLTGSLYGYTF. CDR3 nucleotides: TGTGCCAGCCTCACAGGATCCCTCTATGGCTACACCTTC. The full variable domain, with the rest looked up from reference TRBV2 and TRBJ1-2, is EPEVTQTPSHQVTQMGQEVILRCVPISNHLYFYWYRQILGQKVEFLVSFYNNEISEKSEIFDDQFSVERPDGSNFTLKIRSTKLEDSAMYFCASLTGSLYGYTFGSGTRLTVV.

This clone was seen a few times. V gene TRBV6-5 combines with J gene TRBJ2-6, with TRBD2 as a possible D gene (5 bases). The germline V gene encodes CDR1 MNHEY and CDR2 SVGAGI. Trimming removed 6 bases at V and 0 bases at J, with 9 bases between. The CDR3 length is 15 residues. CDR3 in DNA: TGTGCCAGCAGGGAGGCTGCCTCTGGGGCCAACGTCCTGACTTTC. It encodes CASREAASGANVLTF.

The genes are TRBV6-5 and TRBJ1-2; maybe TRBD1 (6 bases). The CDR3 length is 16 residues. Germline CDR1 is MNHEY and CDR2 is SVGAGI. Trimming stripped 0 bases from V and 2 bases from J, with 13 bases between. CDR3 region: CASSYSAGRGNYGYTF. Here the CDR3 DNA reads TGTGCCAGCAGTTACTCAGCAGGCAGGGGAAACTATGGCTACACCTTC.

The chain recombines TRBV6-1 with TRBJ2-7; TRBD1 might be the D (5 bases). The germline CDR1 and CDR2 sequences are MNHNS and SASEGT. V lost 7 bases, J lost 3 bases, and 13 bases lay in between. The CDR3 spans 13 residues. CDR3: CASTSTVIYEQYF. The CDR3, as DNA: TGTGCCAGCACCTCGACAGTTATCTACGAGCAGTACTTC.

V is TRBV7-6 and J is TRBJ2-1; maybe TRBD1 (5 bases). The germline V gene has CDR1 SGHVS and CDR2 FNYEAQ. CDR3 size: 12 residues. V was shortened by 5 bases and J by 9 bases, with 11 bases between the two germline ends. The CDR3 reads CASSPWGGEQFF. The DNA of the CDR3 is TGTGCCAGCAGCCCGTGGGGCGGTGAGCAGTTCTTC. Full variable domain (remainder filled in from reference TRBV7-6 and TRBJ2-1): GAGVSQSPRYKVTKRGQDVALRCDPISGHVSLYWYRQALGQGPEFLTYFNYEAQQDKSGLPNDRFSAERPEGSISTLTIQRTEQRDSAMYRCASSPWGGEQFFGPGTRLTVL.

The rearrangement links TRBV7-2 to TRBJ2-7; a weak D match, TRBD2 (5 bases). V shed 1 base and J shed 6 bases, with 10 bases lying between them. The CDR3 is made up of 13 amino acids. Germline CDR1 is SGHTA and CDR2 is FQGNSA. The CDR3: CASSLVATSEQYF. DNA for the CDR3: TGTGCCAGCAGCTTAGTAGCTACTAGCGAGCAGTACTTC.

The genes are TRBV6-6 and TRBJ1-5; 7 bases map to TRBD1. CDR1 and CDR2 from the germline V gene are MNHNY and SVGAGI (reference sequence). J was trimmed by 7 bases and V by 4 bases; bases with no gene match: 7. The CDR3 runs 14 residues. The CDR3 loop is CASSSLTGRQPQHF. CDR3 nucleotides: TGTGCCAGCAGTTCGTTGACAGGGCGACAGCCCCAGCATTTT.

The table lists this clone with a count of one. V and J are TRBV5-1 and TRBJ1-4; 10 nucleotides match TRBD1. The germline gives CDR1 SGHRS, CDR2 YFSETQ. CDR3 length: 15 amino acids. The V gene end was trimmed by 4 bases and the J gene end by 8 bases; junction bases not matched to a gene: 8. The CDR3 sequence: CASSPGQGGLEKLFF. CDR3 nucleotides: TGCGCCAGCAGCCCCGGACAGGGGGGGCTAGAAAAACTGTTTTTT.

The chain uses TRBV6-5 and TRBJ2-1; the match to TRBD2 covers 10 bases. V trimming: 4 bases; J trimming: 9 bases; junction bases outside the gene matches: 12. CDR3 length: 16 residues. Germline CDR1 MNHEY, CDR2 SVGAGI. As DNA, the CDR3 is TGTGCCAGCAGTTTCCTAGCGGGAGTCCGCTACGGTGAGCAGTTCTTC. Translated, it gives CASSFLAGVRYGEQFF.

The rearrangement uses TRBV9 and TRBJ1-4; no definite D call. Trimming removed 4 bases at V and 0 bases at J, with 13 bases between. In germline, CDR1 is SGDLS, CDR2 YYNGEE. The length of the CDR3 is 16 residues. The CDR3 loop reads CASSPEYGATNEKLFF. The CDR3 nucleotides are TGTGCCAGCAGCCCGGAATATGGAGCAACTAATGAAAAACTGTTTTTT.

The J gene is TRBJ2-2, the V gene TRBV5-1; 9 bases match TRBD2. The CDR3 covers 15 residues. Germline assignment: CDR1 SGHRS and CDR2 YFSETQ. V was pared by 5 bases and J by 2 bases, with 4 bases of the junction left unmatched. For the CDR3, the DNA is TGCGCCAGCAGTACGACTAGCGGAAACACCGGGGAGCTGTTTTTT. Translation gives CASSTTSGNTGELFF.

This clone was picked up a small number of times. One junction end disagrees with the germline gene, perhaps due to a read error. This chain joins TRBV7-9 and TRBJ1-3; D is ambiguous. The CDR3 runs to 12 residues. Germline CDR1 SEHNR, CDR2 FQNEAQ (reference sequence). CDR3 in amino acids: CSSSFGGDTIYF. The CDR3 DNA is TGTTCCAGCAGCTTTGGCGGGGACACCATATATTTT.

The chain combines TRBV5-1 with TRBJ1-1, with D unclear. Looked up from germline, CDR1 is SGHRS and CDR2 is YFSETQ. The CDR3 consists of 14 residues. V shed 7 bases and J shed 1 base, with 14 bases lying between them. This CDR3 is CASSLTGGNTEAFF. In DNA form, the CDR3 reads TGCGCCAGCTCCTTGACCGGAGGGAACACTGAAGCTTTCTTT. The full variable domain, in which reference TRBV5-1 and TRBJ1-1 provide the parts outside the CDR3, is KAGVTQTPRYLIKTRGQQVTLSCSPISGHRSVSWYQQTPGQGLQFLFEYFSETQRNKGNFPGRFSGRQFSNSRSEMNVSTLELGDSALYLCASSLTGGNTEAFFGQGTRLTVV.

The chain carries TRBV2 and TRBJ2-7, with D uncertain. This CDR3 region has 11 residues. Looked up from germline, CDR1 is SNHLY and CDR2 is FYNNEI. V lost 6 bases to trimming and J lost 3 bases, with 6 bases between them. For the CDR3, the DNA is TGTGCCAGCAGCCCCCGCTACGAGCAGTACTTC. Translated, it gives CASSPRYEQYF. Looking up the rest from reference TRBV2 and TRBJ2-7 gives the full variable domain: EPEVTQTPSHQVTQMGQEVILRCVPISNHLYFYWYRQILGQKVEFLVSFYNNEISEKSEIFDDQFSVERPDGSNFTLKIRSTKLEDSAMYFCASSPRYEQYFGPGTRLTVT.

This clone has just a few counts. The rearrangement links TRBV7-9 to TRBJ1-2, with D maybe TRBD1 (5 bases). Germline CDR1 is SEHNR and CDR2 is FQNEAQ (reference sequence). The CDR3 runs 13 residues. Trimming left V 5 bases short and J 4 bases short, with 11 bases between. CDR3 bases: TGTGCCAGCAGCCTGACAGAGACCTATGGCTACACCTTC. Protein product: CASSLTETYGYTF.

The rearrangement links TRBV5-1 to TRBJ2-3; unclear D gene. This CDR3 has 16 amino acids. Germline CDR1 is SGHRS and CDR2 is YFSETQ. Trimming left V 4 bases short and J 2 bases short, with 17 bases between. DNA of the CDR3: TGCGCCAGCAGCCCCGGCGCGGCCTTCATCACAGATACGCAGTATTTT. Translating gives CASSPGAAFITDTQYF.